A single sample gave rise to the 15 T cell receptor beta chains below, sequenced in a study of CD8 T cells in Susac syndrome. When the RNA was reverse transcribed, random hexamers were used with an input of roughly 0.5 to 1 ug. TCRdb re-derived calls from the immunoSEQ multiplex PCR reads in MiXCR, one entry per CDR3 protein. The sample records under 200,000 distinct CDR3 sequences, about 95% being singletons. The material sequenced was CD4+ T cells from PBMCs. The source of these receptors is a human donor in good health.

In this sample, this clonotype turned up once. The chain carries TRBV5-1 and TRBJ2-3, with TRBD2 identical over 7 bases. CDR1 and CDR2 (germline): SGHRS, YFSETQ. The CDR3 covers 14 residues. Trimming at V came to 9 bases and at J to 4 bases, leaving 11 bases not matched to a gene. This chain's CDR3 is CATHRGGRADTQYF. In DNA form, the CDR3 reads TGCGCCACCCATCGGGGCGGGAGAGCAGATACGCAGTATTTT.

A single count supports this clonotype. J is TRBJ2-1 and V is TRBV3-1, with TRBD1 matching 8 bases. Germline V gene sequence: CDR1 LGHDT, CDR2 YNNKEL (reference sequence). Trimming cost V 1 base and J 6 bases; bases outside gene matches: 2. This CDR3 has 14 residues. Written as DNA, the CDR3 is TGTGCCAGCAGCCAAGCCCAGGGGGCCAATGAGCAGTTCTTC. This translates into CASSQAQGANEQFF.

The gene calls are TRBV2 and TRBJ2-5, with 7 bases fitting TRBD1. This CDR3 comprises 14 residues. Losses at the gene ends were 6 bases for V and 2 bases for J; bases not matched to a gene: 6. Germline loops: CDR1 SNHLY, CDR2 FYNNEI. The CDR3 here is CASSTGTEQETQYF. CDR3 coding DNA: TGTGCCAGCAGCACCGGGACAGAACAAGAGACCCAGTACTTC.

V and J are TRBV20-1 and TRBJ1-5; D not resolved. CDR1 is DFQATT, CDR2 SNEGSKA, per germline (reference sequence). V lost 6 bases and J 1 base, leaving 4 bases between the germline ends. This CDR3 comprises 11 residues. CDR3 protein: CSAGSNQPQHF. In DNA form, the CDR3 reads TGCAGTGCCGGGAGCAATCAGCCCCAGCATTTT.

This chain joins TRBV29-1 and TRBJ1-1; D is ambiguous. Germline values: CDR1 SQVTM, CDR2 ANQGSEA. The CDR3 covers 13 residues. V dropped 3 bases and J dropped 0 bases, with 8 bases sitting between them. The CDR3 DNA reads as TGCAGCGTTGATCCACGGTTGAACACTGAAGCTTTCTTT. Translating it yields CSVDPRLNTEAFF.

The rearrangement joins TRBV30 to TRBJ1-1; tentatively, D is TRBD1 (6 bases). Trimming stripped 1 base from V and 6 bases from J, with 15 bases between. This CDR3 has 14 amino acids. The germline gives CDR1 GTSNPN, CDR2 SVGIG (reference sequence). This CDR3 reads CAWSGTELGAEAFF. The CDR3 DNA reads TGTGCCTGGAGTGGGACAGAGTTAGGTGCTGAAGCTTTCTTT.

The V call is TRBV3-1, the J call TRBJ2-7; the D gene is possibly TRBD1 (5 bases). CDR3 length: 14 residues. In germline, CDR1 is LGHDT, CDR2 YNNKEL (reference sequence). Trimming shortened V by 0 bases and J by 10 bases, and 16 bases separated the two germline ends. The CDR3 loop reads CASSQDRASGRQYF. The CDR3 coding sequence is TGTGCCAGCAGCCAAGACAGGGCCTCTGGCCGTCAGTACTTC.

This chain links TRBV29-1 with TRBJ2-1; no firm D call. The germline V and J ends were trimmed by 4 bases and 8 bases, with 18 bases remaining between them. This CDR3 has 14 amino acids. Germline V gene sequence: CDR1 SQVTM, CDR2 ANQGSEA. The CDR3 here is CSVVFLPPADEQFF. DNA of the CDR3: TGCAGCGTTGTGTTTTTGCCCCCGGCAGATGAGCAGTTCTTC.

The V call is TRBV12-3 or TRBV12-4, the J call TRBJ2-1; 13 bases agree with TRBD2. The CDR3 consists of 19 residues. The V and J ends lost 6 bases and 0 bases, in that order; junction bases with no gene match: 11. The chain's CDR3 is CASRSWTSGSGSSYNEQFF. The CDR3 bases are TGTGCCAGCAGGTCATGGACTAGCGGGAGTGGGAGCTCCTACAATGAGCAGTTCTTC.

CDR3 sequence reads: CASSRRESRYEQYF. The CDR3 DNA reads as TGTGCCAGCAGCCGACGGGAGAGCCGCTACGAGCAGTACTTC. The chain recombines TRBV6-5 with TRBJ2-7; D possibly corresponds to TRBD2 (6 bases). Germline-derived CDR1 and CDR2 are MNHEY and SVGAGI. V was shortened by 6 bases and J by 3 bases, with 15 bases between the two germline ends. The CDR3 is 14 residues long.

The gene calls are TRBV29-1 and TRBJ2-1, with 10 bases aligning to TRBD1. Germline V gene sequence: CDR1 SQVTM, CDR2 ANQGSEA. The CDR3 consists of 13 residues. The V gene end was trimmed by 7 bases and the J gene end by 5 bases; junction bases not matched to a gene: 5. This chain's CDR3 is CSAGGQGNNEQFF. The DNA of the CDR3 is TGCAGCGCCGGGGGACAGGGGAACAATGAGCAGTTCTTC.

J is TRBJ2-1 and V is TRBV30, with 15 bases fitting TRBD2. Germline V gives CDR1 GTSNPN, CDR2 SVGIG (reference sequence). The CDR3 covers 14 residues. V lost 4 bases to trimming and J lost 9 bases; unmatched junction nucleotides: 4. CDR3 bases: TGTGCCTGGATGGGGACTAGCGGGAGGAGTGAGCAGTTCTTC. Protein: CAWMGTSGRSEQFF. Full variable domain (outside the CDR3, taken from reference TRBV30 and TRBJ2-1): SQTIHQWPATLVQPVGSPLSLECTVEGTSNPNLYWYRQAAGRGLQLLFYSVGIGQISSEVPQNLSASRPQDRQFILSSKKLLLSDSGFYLCAWMGTSGRSEQFFGPGTRLTVL.

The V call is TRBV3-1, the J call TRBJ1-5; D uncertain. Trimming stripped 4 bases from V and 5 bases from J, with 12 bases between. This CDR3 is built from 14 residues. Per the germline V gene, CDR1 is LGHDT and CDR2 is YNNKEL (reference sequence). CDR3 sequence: CASSRSSTDQPQHF. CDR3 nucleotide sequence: TGTGCCAGCAGCCGAAGTTCAACCGATCAGCCCCAGCATTTT.

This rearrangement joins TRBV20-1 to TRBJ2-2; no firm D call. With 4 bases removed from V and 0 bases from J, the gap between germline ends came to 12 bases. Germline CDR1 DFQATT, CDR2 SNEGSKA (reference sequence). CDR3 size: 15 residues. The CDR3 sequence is CSAKRPNTNTGELFF. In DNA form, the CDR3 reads TGCAGTGCTAAACGTCCGAACACGAACACCGGGGAGCTGTTTTTT.

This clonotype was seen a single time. CDR3 DNA: TGCGCCAGCAGGGGGACAGGGGGCGACGGGACCCAGTACTTC. Amino acid sequence: CASRGTGGDGTQYF. This chain connects TRBV5-1 to TRBJ2-5; 12 nucleotides align to TRBD1. Trimming removed 5 bases from V and 7 bases from J; junction bases left unmatched: 6. CDR1 and CDR2 from the germline V gene are SGHRS and YFSETQ. The CDR3 contains 14 residues.